This entry lists 18 T cell receptor beta chains sequenced from one sample in a study of graft-versus-host responses after intestinal transplantation (dated by TCRdb to the early 2020s). To prepare the library, the immunoSEQ multiplex PCR assay was applied. TCRdb provides this immuneACCESS table in a form limited to in-frame rearrangements. Some clones are lacking; in checked studies, under half of them reflect an unresolved V gene, and why the rest are absent is not known. The sample table holds around 120,000 clones, of which over 80% were seen once. In total, the top ten clones hold about 0.11% of the sample. The antigens for these receptors are not known. According to the study, the label for this sample's time point signals: cells obtained before transplantation from donor or recipient. The sample here was unstimulated CD4+ T cells sorted from spleen or lymph node cells, taken before intestinal transplant. These receptors all stem from a human donor who received an intestinal transplant.

V usage is TRBV7-9 and J usage is TRBJ2-3; 16 bases fit TRBD2. The CDR3 is 17 amino acids. With 5 bases clipped from V and 7 bases from J, the junction kept 9 bases outside the gene matches. Germline loops: CDR1 SEHNR, CDR2 FQNEAQ (reference sequence). The CDR3 DNA is TGTGCCAGCAGCGTGGGACTAGCGGGAGGGCCAGGAAATACGCAGTATTTT. It codes for CASSVGLAGGPGNTQYF.

The rearrangement links TRBV9 to TRBJ2-5; a weak D match, TRBD1 (6 bases). The CDR3 consists of 13 residues. Trimming left V 0 bases short and J 4 bases short, with 7 bases between. In germline, CDR1 is SGDLS, CDR2 YYNGEE. The CDR3 region has the DNA TGTGCCAGCAGCGTAGACAGGGTAGAGACCCAGTACTTC. Translating gives CASSVDRVETQYF.

The CDR3 reads CASSITGETEAFF. The CDR3 DNA reads as TGCGCCAGCAGCATAACAGGGGAAACTGAAGCTTTCTTT. This chain uses TRBV5-1 with TRBJ1-1; 7 positions match TRBD1. This CDR3 spans 13 amino acids. Trimming cost V 4 bases and J 5 bases; bases outside gene matches: 5. Germline V lookup: CDR1 SGHRS, CDR2 YFSETQ. The full variable domain, rest sourced from reference TRBV5-1 and TRBJ1-1, is KAGVTQTPRYLIKTRGQQVTLSCSPISGHRSVSWYQQTPGQGLQFLFEYFSETQRNKGNFPGRFSGRQFSNSRSEMNVSTLELGDSALYLCASSITGETEAFFGQGTRLTVV.

V gene TRBV5-4 combines with J gene TRBJ2-1; TRBD2 agrees at 8 bases. Germline trimming cut 4 bases from V and 2 bases from J; bases unmatched to any gene: 5. Germline V gene sequence: CDR1 SGHNT, CDR2 YYREEE (reference sequence). The CDR3 extends over 15 amino acids. CDR3 region: CASSKTSAAYNEQFF. The CDR3 DNA reads TGTGCCAGCAGCAAGACTAGCGCCGCCTACAATGAGCAGTTCTTC.

This rearrangement joins TRBV19 to TRBJ2-1; the match to TRBD2 covers 7 bases. J was trimmed by 4 bases and V by 10 bases; bases with no gene match: 16. This CDR3 has 16 residues. Germline CDR1 and CDR2: LNHDA and SQIVND (reference sequence). CDR3 coding DNA: TGTGCCACCTCCCTCGGAGTCGAAGCGGGATACAATGAGCAGTTCTTC. Protein product: CATSLGVEAGYNEQFF.

The gene calls are TRBV29-1 and TRBJ1-4; D is undetermined. CDR1 and CDR2 from the germline V gene are SQVTM and ANQGSEA. The CDR3 runs 13 residues. V was clipped by 5 bases and J by 0 bases, with 7 bases between them. The chain's CDR3 is CSVLDSTNEKLFF. CDR3 DNA: TGCAGCGTTCTCGATTCAACTAATGAAAAACTGTTTTTT. Full variable domain (outside the CDR3, taken from reference TRBV29-1 and TRBJ1-4): SAVISQKPSRDICQRGTSLTIQCQVDSQVTMMFWYRQQPGQSLTLIATANQGSEATYESGFVIDKFPISRPNLTFSTLTVSNMSPEDSSIYLCSVLDSTNEKLFFGSGTQLSVL.

This chain links TRBV27 with TRBJ2-3, with TRBD1 matching over 7 bases. CDR3 length equals 13 residues. The junction had 4 bases not matched to a gene; V was cut back by 6 bases and J by 4 bases. In germline, CDR1 is MNHEY, CDR2 SMNVEV (reference sequence). Here the CDR3 DNA reads TGTGCCAGCAGCGGGACAGTGGCAGATACGCAGTATTTT. Translating gives CASSGTVADTQYF.

This clone has only one observation. The J gene is TRBJ2-7, the V gene TRBV15, with 12 bases lining up with TRBD1. Trimming took 3 bases from V and 3 from J; bases not matched to a gene: 3. There are 15 residues in the CDR3. Per the germline V gene, CDR1 is LNHNV and CDR2 is YYDKDF (reference sequence). In DNA, the CDR3 is TGTGCCACCAGCAGCGGGACAGGGGGCAACTACGAGCAGTACTTC. Encoded protein: CATSSGTGGNYEQYF.

The chain employs TRBV15 and TRBJ2-1; the match to TRBD2 covers 12 bases. Germline CDR1 and CDR2: LNHNV and YYDKDF (reference sequence). CDR3 length: 17 residues. V dropped 0 bases and J dropped 2; count of bases not matched to a gene: 2. The CDR3 sequence is CATSRDRLAGAYNEQFF. The CDR3 DNA follows: TGTGCCACCAGCAGAGATCGACTAGCGGGAGCCTACAATGAGCAGTTCTTC.

The gene calls are TRBV7-2 and TRBJ1-2; 8 bases fit TRBD1. The CDR3 loop spans 13 amino acids. J lost 4 bases, V lost 5 bases, and 3 bases had no gene match. The germline CDR1 and CDR2 sequences are SGHTA and FQGNSA. The chain's CDR3 is CASSMDRVYGYTF. The CDR3 region has the DNA TGTGCCAGCAGCATGGACAGGGTCTATGGCTACACCTTC.

This chain links TRBV14 with TRBJ1-2; 9 nucleotides align to TRBD1. CDR1 is SGHDN, CDR2 FVKESK, per germline. The CDR3 length is 15 residues. J was trimmed by 5 bases and V by 4 bases; bases with no gene match: 8. The chain's CDR3 is CASSPPTGGPYGYTF. The CDR3 DNA sequence: TGTGCCAGCAGCCCCCCGACAGGGGGGCCATATGGCTACACCTTC. Looking up the rest from reference TRBV14 and TRBJ1-2 gives the full variable domain: EAGVTQFPSHSVIEKGQTVTLRCDPISGHDNLYWYRRVMGKEIKFLLHFVKESKQDESGMPNNRFLAERTGGTYSTLKVQPAELEDSGVYFCASSPPTGGPYGYTFGSGTRLTVV.

The chain is built from TRBV5-8 and TRBJ2-1, with D possibly being TRBD2 (6 bases). The V end lost 2 bases, the J end lost 6 bases, and 15 bases lay between the germline ends. Germline V gives CDR1 SGHTS, CDR2 YDEGEE. This CDR3 has 15 residues. This CDR3 is CASSFSSFGGNEQFF. For the CDR3, the DNA is TGTGCCAGCAGCTTTTCCTCCTTCGGGGGCAATGAGCAGTTCTTC.

The rearrangement links TRBV30 to TRBJ1-5; 8 bases agree with TRBD1. J was trimmed by 5 bases and V by 2 bases; bases with no gene match: 2. The CDR3 runs to 13 residues. The germline gives CDR1 GTSNPN, CDR2 SVGIG (reference sequence). CDR3 bases: TGTGCCTGGAGTTCACAGGGGGATCAGCCCCAGCATTTT. Translating it yields CAWSSQGDQPQHF.

This chain joins TRBV19 and TRBJ2-7, with unresolved D. The V end was cut by 6 bases, the J end by 0 bases, with 15 bases between. From germline, CDR1 is LNHDA and CDR2 SQIVND (reference sequence). The CDR3 runs to 15 residues. The DNA of the CDR3 is TGTGCCAGTAGCTCAATTGGGGAACGCTCCTACGAGCAGTACTTC. Protein: CASSSIGERSYEQYF.

The CDR3 sequence: CASIRPSYNEQFF. CDR3 nucleotides: TGTGCCAGCATTCGACCCTCCTACAATGAGCAGTTCTTC. This rearrangement joins TRBV14 to TRBJ2-1; D is unresolved. The CDR3 runs 13 residues. Germline V lookup: CDR1 SGHDN, CDR2 FVKESK. V was shortened by 7 bases and J by 0 bases, with 7 bases between the two germline ends.

V gene TRBV6-5 combines with J gene TRBJ1-1; TRBD1 might be the D (5 bases). CDR1 and CDR2 from the germline V gene are MNHEY and SVGAGI. CDR3 length: 13 amino acids. Trimming stripped 5 bases from V and 0 bases from J, with 7 bases between. CDR3 DNA sequence: TGTGCCAGCAGTCGGGGGATGAACACTGAAGCTTTCTTT. Protein sequence: CASSRGMNTEAFF.

The gene calls are TRBV9 and TRBJ2-7; D gene uncertain. CDR1 SGDLS and CDR2 YYNGEE come from the germline V gene. Trimming stripped 4 bases from V and 0 bases from J, with 11 bases between. The CDR3 loop spans 14 amino acids. The DNA of the CDR3 is TGTGCCAGCAGCCCACGCTCGAGCTCCTACGAGCAGTACTTC. Its translation: CASSPRSSSYEQYF. The variable domain in full, completed from reference TRBV9 and TRBJ2-7, reads DSGVTQTPKHLITATGQRVTLRCSPRSGDLSVYWYQQSLDQGLQFLIQYYNGEERAKGNILERFSAQQFPDLHSELNLSSLELGDSALYFCASSPRSSSYEQYFGPGTRLTVT.

V and J are TRBV11-1 and TRBJ2-1; 11 bases fit TRBD2. Germline-derived CDR1 and CDR2 are SGHAT and FQDESV (reference sequence). This CDR3 comprises 15 residues. Trimming cost V 3 bases and J 5 bases; bases outside gene matches: 3. The DNA of the CDR3 is TGTGCCAGCAGCTTGGGACTAGCGGCTGACAATGAGCAGTTCTTC. Amino acid sequence: CASSLGLAADNEQFF.